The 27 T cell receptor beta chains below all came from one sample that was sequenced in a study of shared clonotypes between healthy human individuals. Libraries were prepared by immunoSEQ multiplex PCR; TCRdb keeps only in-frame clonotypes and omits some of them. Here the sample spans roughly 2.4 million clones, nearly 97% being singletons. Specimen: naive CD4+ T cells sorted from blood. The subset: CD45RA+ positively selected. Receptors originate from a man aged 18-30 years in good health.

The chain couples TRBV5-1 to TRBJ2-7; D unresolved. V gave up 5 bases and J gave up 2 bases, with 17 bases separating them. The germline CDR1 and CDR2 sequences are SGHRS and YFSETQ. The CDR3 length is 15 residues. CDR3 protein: CASSRTGFPPYEQYF. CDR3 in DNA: TGCGCCAGCAGTAGAACCGGGTTTCCTCCCTACGAGCAGTACTTC.

Here the CDR3 reads CASSELGNEQFF. The DNA of the CDR3 is TGCGCCAGCAGCGAGCTGGGGAATGAGCAGTTCTTC. The rearrangement joins TRBV5-1 to TRBJ2-1; D remains ambiguous. V was trimmed by 4 bases and J by 7 bases, leaving 9 bases between them. Germline V lookup: CDR1 SGHRS, CDR2 YFSETQ. The CDR3 runs 12 residues.

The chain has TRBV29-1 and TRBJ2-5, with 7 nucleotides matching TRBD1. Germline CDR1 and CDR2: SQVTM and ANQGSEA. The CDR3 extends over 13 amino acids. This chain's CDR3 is CTLKTGWKETQYF. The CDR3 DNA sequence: TGCACATTAAAGACAGGGTGGAAAGAGACCCAGTACTTC.

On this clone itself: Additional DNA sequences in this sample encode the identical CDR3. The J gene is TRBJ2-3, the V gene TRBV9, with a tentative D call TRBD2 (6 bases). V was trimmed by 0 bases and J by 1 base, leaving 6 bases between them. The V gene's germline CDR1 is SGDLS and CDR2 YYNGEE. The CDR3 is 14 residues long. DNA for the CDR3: TGTGCCAGCAGCGTAGGGAGGGGCACAGATACGCAGTATTTT. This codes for CASSVGRGTDTQYF.

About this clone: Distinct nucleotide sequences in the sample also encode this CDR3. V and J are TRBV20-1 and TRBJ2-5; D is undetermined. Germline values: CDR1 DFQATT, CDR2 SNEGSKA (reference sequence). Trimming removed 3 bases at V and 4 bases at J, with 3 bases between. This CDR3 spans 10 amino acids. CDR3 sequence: CSASSETQYF. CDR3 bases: TGCAGTGCTAGCTCAGAGACCCAGTACTTC.

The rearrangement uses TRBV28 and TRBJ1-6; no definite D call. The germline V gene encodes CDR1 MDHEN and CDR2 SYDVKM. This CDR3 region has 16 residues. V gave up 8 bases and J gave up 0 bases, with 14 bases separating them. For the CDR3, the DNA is TGTGCCAGCCGACCCAGAGGCGCCTCCTATAATTCACCCCTCCACTTT. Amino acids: CASRPRGASYNSPLHF.

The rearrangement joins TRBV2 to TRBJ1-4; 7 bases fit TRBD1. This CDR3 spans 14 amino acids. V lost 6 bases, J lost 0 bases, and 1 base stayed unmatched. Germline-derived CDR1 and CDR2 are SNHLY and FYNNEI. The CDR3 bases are TGTGCCAGCAGGGGGACAGCAACTAATGAAAAACTGTTTTTT. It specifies CASRGTATNEKLFF. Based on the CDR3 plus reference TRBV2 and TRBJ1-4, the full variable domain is EPEVTQTPSHQVTQMGQEVILRCVPISNHLYFYWYRQILGQKVEFLVSFYNNEISEKSEIFDDQFSVERPDGSNFTLKIRSTKLEDSAMYFCASRGTATNEKLFFGSGTQLSVL.

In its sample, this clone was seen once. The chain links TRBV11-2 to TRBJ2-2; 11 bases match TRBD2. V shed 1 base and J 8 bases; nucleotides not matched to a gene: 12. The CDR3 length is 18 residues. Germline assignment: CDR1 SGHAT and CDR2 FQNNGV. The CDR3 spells CASSLGEVILAGAGELFF. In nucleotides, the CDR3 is TGTGCCAGCAGCTTAGGGGAAGTGATACTAGCGGGAGCTGGGGAGCTGTTTTTT.

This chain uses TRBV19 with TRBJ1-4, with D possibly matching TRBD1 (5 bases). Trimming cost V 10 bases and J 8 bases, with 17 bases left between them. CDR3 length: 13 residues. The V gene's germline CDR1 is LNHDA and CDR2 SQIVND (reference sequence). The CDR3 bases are TGTGCCACCTCCGGGACTCTCTCCGAAAAACTGTTTTTT. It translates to CATSGTLSEKLFF. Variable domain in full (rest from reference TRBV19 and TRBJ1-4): DGGITQSPKYLFRKEGQNVTLSCEQNLNHDAMYWYRQDPGQGLRLIYYSQIVNDFQKGDIAEGYSVSREKKESFPLTVTSAQKNPTAFYLCATSGTLSEKLFFGSGTQLSVL.

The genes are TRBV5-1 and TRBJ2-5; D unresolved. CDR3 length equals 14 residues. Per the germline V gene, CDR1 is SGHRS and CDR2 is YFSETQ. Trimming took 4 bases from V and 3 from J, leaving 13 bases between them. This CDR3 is CASSPLWIEETQYF. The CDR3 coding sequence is TGCGCCAGCAGCCCGCTCTGGATAGAAGAGACCCAGTACTTC. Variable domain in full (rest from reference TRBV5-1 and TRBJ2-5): KAGVTQTPRYLIKTRGQQVTLSCSPISGHRSVSWYQQTPGQGLQFLFEYFSETQRNKGNFPGRFSGRQFSNSRSEMNVSTLELGDSALYLCASSPLWIEETQYFGPGTRLLVL.

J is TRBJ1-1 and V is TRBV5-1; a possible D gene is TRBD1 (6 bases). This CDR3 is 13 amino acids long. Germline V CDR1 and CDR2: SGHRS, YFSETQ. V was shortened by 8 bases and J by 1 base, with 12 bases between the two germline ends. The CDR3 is CASGQNPNTEAFF. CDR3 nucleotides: TGCGCCAGTGGACAGAACCCGAACACTGAAGCTTTCTTT.

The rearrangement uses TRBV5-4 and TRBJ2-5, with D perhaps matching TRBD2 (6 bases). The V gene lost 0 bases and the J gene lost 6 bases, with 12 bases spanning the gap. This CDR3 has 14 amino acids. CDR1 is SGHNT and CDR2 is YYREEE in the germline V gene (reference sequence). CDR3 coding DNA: TGTGCCAGCAGCTTGGATCCGGGCGGGAAGACCCAGTACTTC. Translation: CASSLDPGGKTQYF.

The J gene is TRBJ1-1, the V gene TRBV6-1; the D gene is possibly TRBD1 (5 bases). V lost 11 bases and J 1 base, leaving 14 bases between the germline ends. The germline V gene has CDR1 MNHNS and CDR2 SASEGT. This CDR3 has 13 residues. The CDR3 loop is CASTPGTNTEAFF. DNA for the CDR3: TGTGCCTCTACGCCAGGGACGAACACTGAAGCTTTCTTT.

The CDR3 spells CASSDPGLGYGYTF. As DNA, the CDR3 is TGTGCCAGCAGTGACCCGGGGTTGGGCTATGGCTACACCTTC. The genes are TRBV2 and TRBJ1-2; D remains unclear. Germline V gives CDR1 SNHLY, CDR2 FYNNEI. V lost 3 bases, J lost 4 bases, and 12 bases lay in between. The CDR3 has 14 residues.

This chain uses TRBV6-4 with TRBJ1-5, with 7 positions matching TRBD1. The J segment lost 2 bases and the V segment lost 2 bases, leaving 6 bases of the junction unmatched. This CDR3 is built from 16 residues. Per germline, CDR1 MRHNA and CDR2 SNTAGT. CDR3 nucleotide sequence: TGTGCCAGCAGTGACCCTCACAGGGGAGGCAATCAGCCCCAGCATTTT. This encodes CASSDPHRGGNQPQHF.

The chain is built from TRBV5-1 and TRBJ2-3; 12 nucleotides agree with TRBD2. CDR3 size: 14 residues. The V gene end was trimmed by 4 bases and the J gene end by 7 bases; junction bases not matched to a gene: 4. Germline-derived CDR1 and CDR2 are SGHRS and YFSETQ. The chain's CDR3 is CASSPGLAGNTQYF. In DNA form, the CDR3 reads TGCGCCAGCAGCCCCGGACTAGCGGGGAATACGCAGTATTTT.

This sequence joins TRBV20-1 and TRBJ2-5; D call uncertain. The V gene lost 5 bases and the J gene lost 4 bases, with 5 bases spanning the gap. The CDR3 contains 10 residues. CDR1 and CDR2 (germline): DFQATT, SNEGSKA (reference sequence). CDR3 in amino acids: CSAGTETQYF. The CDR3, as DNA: TGCAGTGCTGGCACAGAGACCCAGTACTTC.

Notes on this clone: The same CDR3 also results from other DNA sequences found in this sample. The CDR3 DNA is TGTGCCTGGAGCGGGGGGGCCGATACGCAGTATTTT. This encodes CAWSGGADTQYF. This chain joins TRBV30 and TRBJ2-3; 8 positions agree with TRBD2. The CDR3 covers 12 residues. The trim removed 3 bases at V and 6 bases at J, leaving 2 bases unmatched. Germline V lookup: CDR1 GTSNPN, CDR2 SVGIG (reference sequence).

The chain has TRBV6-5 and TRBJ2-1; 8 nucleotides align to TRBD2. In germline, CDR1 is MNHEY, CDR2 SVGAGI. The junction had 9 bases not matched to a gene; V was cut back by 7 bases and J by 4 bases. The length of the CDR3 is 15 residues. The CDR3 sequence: CASTRLSGRYNEQFF. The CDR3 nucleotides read TGTGCCAGCACCAGACTAAGCGGGAGATACAATGAGCAGTTCTTC.

CDR3 bases: TGTGCCAGCAGCTACGACAGGGGGATGGTCTATGGCTACACCTTC. It codes for CASSYDRGMVYGYTF. This sequence joins TRBV5-4 and TRBJ1-2; 9 bases fit TRBD1. The CDR3 sequence is 15 residues long. Germline V lookup: CDR1 SGHNT, CDR2 YYREEE (reference sequence). V lost 3 bases, J lost 4 bases, and 7 bases stayed unmatched.

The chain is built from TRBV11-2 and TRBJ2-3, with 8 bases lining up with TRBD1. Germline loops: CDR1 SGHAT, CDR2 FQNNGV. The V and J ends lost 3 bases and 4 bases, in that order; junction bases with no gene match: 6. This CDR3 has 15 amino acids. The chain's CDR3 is CASSLDRVRADTQYF. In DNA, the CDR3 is TGTGCCAGCAGCTTGGACAGGGTTAGGGCAGATACGCAGTATTTT.

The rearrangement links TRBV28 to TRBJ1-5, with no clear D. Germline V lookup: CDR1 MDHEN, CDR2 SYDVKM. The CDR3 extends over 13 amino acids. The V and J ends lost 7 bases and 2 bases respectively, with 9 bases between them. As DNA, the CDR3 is TGTGCCAGCATGAGGGATGGCAATCAGCCCCAGCATTTT. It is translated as CASMRDGNQPQHF.

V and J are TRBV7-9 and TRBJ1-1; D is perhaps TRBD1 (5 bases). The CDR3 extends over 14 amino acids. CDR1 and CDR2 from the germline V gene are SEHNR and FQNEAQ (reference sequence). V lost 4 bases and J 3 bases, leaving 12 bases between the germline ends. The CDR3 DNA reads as TGTGCCAGCAGCTCTATCAAGGGGTACACTGAAGCTTTCTTT. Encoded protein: CASSSIKGYTEAFF.

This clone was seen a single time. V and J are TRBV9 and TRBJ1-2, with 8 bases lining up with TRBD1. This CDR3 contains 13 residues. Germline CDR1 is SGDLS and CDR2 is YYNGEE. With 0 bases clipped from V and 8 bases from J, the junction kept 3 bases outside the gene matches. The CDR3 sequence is CASSVGGTGGYTF. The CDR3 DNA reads TGTGCCAGCAGCGTAGGTGGGACAGGAGGCTACACCTTC.

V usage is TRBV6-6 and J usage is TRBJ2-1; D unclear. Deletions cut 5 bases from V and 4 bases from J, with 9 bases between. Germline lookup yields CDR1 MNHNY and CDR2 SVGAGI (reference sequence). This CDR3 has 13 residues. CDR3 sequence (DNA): TGTGCCAGCAGTCCGTCCCCGTACAATGAGCAGTTCTTC. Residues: CASSPSPYNEQFF.

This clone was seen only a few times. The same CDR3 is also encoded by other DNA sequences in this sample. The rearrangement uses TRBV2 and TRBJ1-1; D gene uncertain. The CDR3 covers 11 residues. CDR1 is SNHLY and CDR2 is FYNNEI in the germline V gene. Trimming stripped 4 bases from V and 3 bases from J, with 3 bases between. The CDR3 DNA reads TGTGCCAGCAGTGTTGACACTGAAGCTTTCTTT. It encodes CASSVDTEAFF.

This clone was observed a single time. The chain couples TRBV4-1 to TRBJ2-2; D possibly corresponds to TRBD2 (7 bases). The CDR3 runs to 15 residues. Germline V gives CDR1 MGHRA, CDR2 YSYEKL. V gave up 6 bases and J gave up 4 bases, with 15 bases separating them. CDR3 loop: CASSRGGLSTGELFF. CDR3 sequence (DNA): TGCGCCAGCAGTAGGGGGGGATTGAGCACCGGGGAGCTGTTTTTT.